A selection of T cell receptor beta chains follows, all from one sample in a study of blood T cells in healthy people across ages. TCRdb analysed the 5' RACE reads with MiXCR anew, one entry per CDR3 protein. The repertoire consists of about 1,800,000 distinct CDR3 sequences, with roughly 27% occurring once and the leading ten covering 7.7%. Sequencing was performed on blood. The receptors were gathered from a woman aged 30 to 39 in good health. Both conserved end residues are part of each CDR3. Fields, in order: clone size, CDR3 length, V gene, D gene, J gene, CDR3 protein, CDR3 DNA. D genes are given only for firm matches. Only part of the rows carry a size: once, few, many, or a class if the clone is expanded.

many,11,TRBV24-1,.,TRBJ2-1,CATYRVREQFF,TGTGCCACTTACAGGGTGCGGGAGCAGTTCTTC
.,14,TRBV2,TRBD1,TRBJ1-2,CASSATGRYYGYTF,TGTGCCAGCAGTGCGACAGGGAGGTACTATGGCTACACCTTC
.,13,TRBV25-1,.,TRBJ2-4,CASSVESKNIQYF,TGTGCCAGCAGTGTGGAGTCCAAAAACATTCAGTACTTC
few,13,TRBV28,.,TRBJ2-4,CASTEGIKNIQYF,TGTGCCAGCACCGAGGGAATCAAAAACATTCAGTACTTC
.,12,TRBV20-1,.,TRBJ2-1,CSARVQSRGQFF,TGCAGTGCTAGAGTTCAGTCTAGAGGGCAGTTCTTC
.,14,TRBV7-2,TRBD1,TRBJ1-1,CASHTEGAITEAFF,TGTGCCAGCCACACGGAGGGGGCGATCACTGAAGCTTTCTTT
.,13,TRBV12-3/TRBV12-4,TRBD1,TRBJ2-7,CASRLDRSKEQYF,TGTGCCAGCAGATTGGACAGGTCTAAAGAGCAGTACTTC
few,13,TRBV20-1,.,TRBJ1-6,CSAKQGLGSPLHF,TGCAGTGCTAAACAGGGATTAGGCTCACCCCTCCACTTT
.,15,TRBV12-3/TRBV12-4,.,TRBJ1-2,CASLPEGGGANGHTF,TGTGCCAGCTTACCAGAAGGGGGAGGTGCGAATGGCCACACCTTC
.,13,TRBV7-2,.,TRBJ2-1,CASTQYKSGEQFF,TGTGCCAGCACCCAATACAAAAGCGGTGAGCAGTTCTTC
.,16,TRBV6-6,.,TRBJ1-1,CASSYQAGRRDTEAFF,TGTGCCAGCAGTTACCAGGCAGGGCGCCGGGACACTGAAGCTTTCTTT
.,15,TRBV4-3,.,TRBJ2-1,CASSQDHNPYNEQFF,TGCGCCAGCAGCCAAGATCACAACCCCTACAATGAGCAGTTCTTC
.,15,TRBV27,.,TRBJ2-1,CASSLVALVVHERFF,TGTGCCAGCAGTTTGGTAGCCCTCGTAGTCCATGAGCGGTTCTTC
.,17,TRBV20-1,.,TRBJ1-4,CSARDAGDPSRNEKLFF,TGCAGTGCTAGAGATGCCGGGGACCCCAGCCGAAATGAAAAACTGTTTTTT
many,17,TRBV9,TRBD2,TRBJ2-3,CASSVLADSASTDTQYF,TGTGCCAGCAGCGTACTAGCGGATTCTGCTAGCACAGATACGCAGTATTTT
few,18,TRBV20-1,TRBD2,TRBJ2-1,CSAPRGSGGAISYNEQFF,TGCAGTGCTCCTCGGGGTAGCGGGGGTGCGATATCCTACAATGAGCAGTTCTTC
.,13,TRBV2,TRBD1,TRBJ2-5,CASHTTGMETQYF,TGTGCCAGCCATACGACAGGGATGGAGACCCAGTACTTC
.,14,TRBV4-1,TRBD1,TRBJ2-5,CASSPWTGSETQYF,TGCGCCAGCAGCCCTTGGACAGGGTCGGAGACCCAGTACTTC
few,17,TRBV15,.,TRBJ2-1,CATSRDRFSGTQGSQFF,TGTGCCACCAGCAGGGACAGGTTTAGCGGCACCCAGGGTTCTCAGTTCTTC
.,10,TRBV21-1,.,TRBJ2-7,CASSPQGQYF,TGTGCCAGCAGCCCCCAAGGGCAGTACTTC
.,16,TRBV7-3,TRBD2,TRBJ2-3,CASSPPTSGTTDTQYF,TGTGCCAGCAGCCCGCCGACTAGCGGGACCACAGATACGCAGTATTTT
.,13,TRBV9,.,TRBJ1-2,CASSVAVNYGYTF,TGTGCCAGCAGCGTAGCGGTTAACTATGGCTACACCTTC
many,14,TRBV10-2,TRBD1,TRBJ2-7,CASSVRTGGYEQYF,TGCGCCAGCAGTGTGAGGACAGGAGGCTACGAGCAGTACTTC
once,13,TRBV29-1,TRBD2,TRBJ2-3,CSADSGGTDTQYF,TGCAGCGCGGACTCGGGGGGGACAGATACGCAGTATTTT
few,14,TRBV7-3,.,TRBJ2-2,CASSLGEITGELFF,TGTGCCAGCAGCTTAGGGGAGATCACCGGGGAGCTGTTTTTT
few,14,TRBV20-1,TRBD2,TRBJ2-3,CSARASGTTDTQYF,TGCAGTGCTAGGGCTAGCGGAACCACAGATACGCAGTATTTT
.,16,TRBV4-1,TRBD2,TRBJ2-5,CASSQGLAGGHKTQYF,TGCGCCAGCAGCCAAGGACTAGCGGGGGGTCACAAGACCCAGTACTTC